The 10 T cell receptor beta chains given below trace back to one sample, sequenced in a study of T cells in Graves' hyperthyroidism and ophthalmopathy (dated by TCRdb to the late 2010s). Libraries were constructed by multiplex PCR. TCRdb shows the sequencer as Illumina HiSeq 2000. The TCR beta CDR3 regions were amplified from RNA transcripts. A first-round RT-PCR of the TCR CDR3 used the HTBI primer set with the Qiagen OneStep RT-PCR kit. The raw public data were reprocessed by TCRdb itself: fastp quality trimming at Q25, MiXCR clonotype calling, in-frame beta chains only. Under each unique CDR3 protein, matching rows form one entry showing the most common genes and DNA. The sample profile shows some 560,000 distinct CDR3 sequences; 14% of them were found once. The ten largest clones capture around 13% of the sample. Material: blood. The receptors were gathered from a woman aged 40 to 49 with Graves' hyperthyroidism.

This clonotype was recorded at least ten times. The CDR3 DNA follows: TGCGCCAGCAAGACTAGCGGGACCGCCACAGATACGCAGTATTTT. It is translated as CASKTSGTATDTQYF. The V and J genes are TRBV5-1 and TRBJ2-3; the match to TRBD2 covers 11 bases. Germline V lookup: CDR1 SGHRS, CDR2 YFSETQ. The length of the CDR3 is 15 residues. V gave up 6 bases and J gave up 2 bases; unmatched junction bases: 5.

This clonotype was counted many times. The chain couples TRBV28 to TRBJ2-2, with TRBD1 matching 9 bases. This CDR3 has 13 amino acids. The germline V gene encodes CDR1 MDHEN and CDR2 SYDVKM. The J segment lost 3 bases and the V segment lost 8 bases, leaving 1 base of the junction unmatched. The CDR3 region has the DNA TGTGCCAGCCGGGACAGGGACACCGGGGAGCTGTTTTTT. Amino acids: CASRDRDTGELFF.

The CDR3: CSAGSPNTEAFF. The CDR3 coding sequence is TGCAGTGCTGGCAGCCCGAACACTGAAGCTTTCTTT. This sequence joins TRBV20-1 and TRBJ1-1; D ambiguous. Trimming took off 5 bases at V and 1 base at J, with 8 bases between the two ends. CDR1 DFQATT and CDR2 SNEGSKA come from the germline V gene (reference sequence). CDR3 length: 12 amino acids.

This clonotype has ten or more counts. The chain links TRBV6-2 or TRBV6-3 to TRBJ2-1; tentatively, D is TRBD1 or TRBD2 (5 bases each). CDR1 is MNHEY and CDR2 is SVGEGT in the germline V gene. Between the trimmed V and J ends, which lost 4 bases and 7 bases, there was a span of 14 bases. The CDR3 spans 14 residues. CDR3 in DNA: TGTGCCAGCAGTTCGAGGGGCGCCGGGAATGAGCAGTTCTTC. Its protein is CASSSRGAGNEQFF.

This clonotype was picked up many times. The CDR3 spells CAISEMDSSYEQYF. The CDR3 DNA sequence: TGTGCCATCAGTGAGATGGACAGCTCCTACGAGCAGTACTTC. The chain employs TRBV10-3 and TRBJ2-7, with D possibly TRBD1 on 6 matching bases. The V and J ends lost 2 bases and 0 bases respectively, with 8 bases between them. Germline CDR1 ENHRY, CDR2 SYGVKD. The CDR3 spans 14 residues.

This clonotype was seen a few times. This chain joins TRBV4-1 and TRBJ2-1; D perhaps matches TRBD2 (6 bases). V was trimmed by 4 bases and J by 5 bases, leaving 18 bases between them. The CDR3 covers 16 residues. Looked up from germline, CDR1 is MGHRA and CDR2 is YSYEKL. The CDR3 sequence: CASSPGGSGLNNEQFF. The CDR3 DNA reads as TGCGCCAGCAGCCCCGGGGGTAGCGGATTGAACAATGAGCAGTTCTTC.

The rearrangement links TRBV3-1 to TRBJ1-2; D is unresolved. The ends were cut back, 4 bases at V and 4 bases at J, with 16 bases in the middle. This CDR3 has 15 amino acids. Germline CDR1 and CDR2: LGHDT and YNNKEL (reference sequence). In nucleotides, the CDR3 is TGTGCCAGCAGCCCCCGGGCAGGCTTTCTCTATGGCTACACCTTC. Translating gives CASSPRAGFLYGYTF.

This clonotype was recorded many times. This rearrangement joins TRBV11-2 to TRBJ2-1, with 16 bases lining up with TRBD2. CDR3 length equals 18 residues. Looked up from germline, CDR1 is SGHAT and CDR2 is FQNNGV. The trim removed 2 bases at V and 1 base at J, leaving 2 bases unmatched. DNA for the CDR3: TGTGCCAGCAGCTTACTGGGACTAGCGGGAGGGTCCTACAATGAGCAGTTCTTC. Encoded protein: CASSLLGLAGGSYNEQFF.

This clonotype came up many times. The chain has TRBV7-9 and TRBJ1-2; possibly TRBD1 for D (6 bases). The CDR3 covers 16 residues. V was cut by 3 bases and J by 6 bases, with 20 bases left in between. Per the germline V gene, CDR1 is SEHNR and CDR2 is FQNEAQ (reference sequence). CDR3 DNA: TGTGCCAGCAGCTTGGACAGTTTTCGGGGACTACATGGCTACACCTTC. Its protein product is CASSLDSFRGLHGYTF.

The gene calls are TRBV12-3 or TRBV12-4 and TRBJ2-1; possibly TRBD2 for D (5 bases). Judging by the DNA end, TRBJ2-7 fits better; the J call may be wrong. This CDR3 comprises 15 residues. CDR3 residues: CASGPELGRYNEQYF. CDR3 nucleotide sequence: TGTGCCAGCGGACCAGAATTGGGGAGATACAATGAGCAGTACTTC.